These T cell receptor beta chains were read from a single sample in a study of cytomegalovirus exposure and HLA in healthy donors. Profiled with immunoSEQ multiplex PCR; TCRdb holds only in-frame clones, not every one. Found here are 85,000 to 130,000 clones, about 71% of them singletons; the top ten hold roughly 0.79%. Material for sequencing was PBMCs. Receptors originate from a boy aged 10-17 years in good health and CMV-seronegative. Each CDR3 is given with its conserved first and last residue. The D gene is left open where the match is weak.

>TRBV5-4|TRBJ2-2|-
CDSSPRGQGSSSGSAGELFF
>TRBV4-2|TRBJ2-6|TRBD2
CASRLGTSNTGANVLTF
>TRBV10-3|TRBJ1-3|-
CATTGQGHPGNTIYF
>TRBV28|TRBJ1-1|TRBD1
CASSWDGQGYTEAFF
>TRBV7-3|TRBJ2-1|TRBD2
CASSHQRLAGVEQFF
>TRBV10-3|TRBJ2-1|TRBD1
CAISSGTVSGEQFF
>TRBV29-1|TRBJ1-1|-
CSVVQVEAFF
>TRBV9|TRBJ2-1|-
CASNSDSSYNEQFF
>TRBV11-2|TRBJ2-1|-
CASSLFDIDEQFF
>TRBV7-2|TRBJ2-1|-
CASSEGLAVSYNEQFF
>TRBV5-1|TRBJ2-1|-
CASSLADRGRFNYNEQFF
>TRBV2|TRBJ1-1|-
CASADSYTEAFF
>TRBV28|TRBJ1-1|TRBD1
CASRTIGRGPNTEAFF
>TRBV28|TRBJ2-3|-
CASSKGGTDTQYF
>TRBV21-1|TRBJ2-1|-
CASSKVFVLAGGPVSRHEQFF
>TRBV6-5|TRBJ1-1|-
CASQGSGNPEAFF
>TRBV18|TRBJ2-7|TRBD2
CASSPVAGAGYEQYF
>TRBV7-2|TRBJ1-4|-
CASSLGLREKLFF